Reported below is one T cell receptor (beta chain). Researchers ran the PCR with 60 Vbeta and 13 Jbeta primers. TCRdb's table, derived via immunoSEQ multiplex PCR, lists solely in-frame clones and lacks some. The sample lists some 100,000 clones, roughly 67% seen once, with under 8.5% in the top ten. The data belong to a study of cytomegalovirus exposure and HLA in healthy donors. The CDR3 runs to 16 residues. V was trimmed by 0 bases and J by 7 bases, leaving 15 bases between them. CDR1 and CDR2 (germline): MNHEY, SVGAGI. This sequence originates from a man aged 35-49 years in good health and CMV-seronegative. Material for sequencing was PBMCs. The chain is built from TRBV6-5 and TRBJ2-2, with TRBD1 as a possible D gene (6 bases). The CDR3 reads CASSYSGAIDHGELFF. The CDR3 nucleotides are TGTGCCAGCAGTTACTCGGGGGCAATAGACCACGGGGAGCTGTTTTTT.